The 23 T cell receptor beta chains reported below all come from one sample, sequenced in a study of T cell repertoires in cytomegalovirus infection. No antigen is known for these receptors. From the reads, TCRdb called clonotypes with MiXCR, one entry per CDR3 protein. Among roughly 920,000 distinct CDR3 sequences listed, less than 35% were seen once. This specimen was cultured CD8+ T cells from PBMCs, taken from culture after CMV antigen stimulation. The receptors come from a human donor in good health (CMV status not recorded). Some clones in this sample may be carry-over from other donors' samples.

With regard to this clonotype: Mismatch with germline at one junction end may stem from a read error. The V gene is TRBV12-3 or TRBV12-4, the J gene TRBJ1-5; D gene ambiguous. CDR3 length: 15 residues. The CDR3, as DNA: TGTGCCAACAGTTTGAGGAACACCTTAGGTCAGCCCCAGCATTTT. This codes for CANSLRNTLGQPQHF.

This clonotype turned up a few times. This sequence joins TRBV7-6 and TRBJ1-5; 9 bases agree with TRBD1. Germline CDR1 SGHVS, CDR2 FNYEAQ. Unmatched junction bases numbered 4, after V lost 4 bases and J lost 3 bases. The CDR3 is made up of 15 amino acids. The CDR3 spells CASSSGTGTNQPQHF. Written as DNA, the CDR3 is TGTGCCAGCAGCTCCGGGACAGGGACCAATCAGCCCCAGCATTTT.

Points on this clonotype: Relative to the germline gene, one junction end is altered; a read error may explain this. The genes are TRBV27 and TRBJ1-1; D ambiguous. CDR3 length: 15 residues. From germline, CDR1 is MNHEY and CDR2 SMNVEV (reference sequence). For the CDR3, the DNA is TGTGTCAGCAGTCCCACCCAGGCAGTCTTCACTGAAGCTTTCTTT. Protein: CVSSPTQAVFTEAFF.

This chain joins TRBV2 and TRBJ2-1; D perhaps matches TRBD2 (7 bases). Trimming cost V 8 bases and J 4 bases, with 15 bases left between them. The CDR3 extends over 14 amino acids. CDR1 and CDR2 from the germline V gene are SNHLY and FYNNEI. In DNA, the CDR3 is TGTGCCAGCCCTGGGGGGGGGGCGTACAATGAGCAGTTCTTC. It yields the protein CASPGGGAYNEQFF.

V and J are TRBV7-9 and TRBJ1-1; 7 bases agree with TRBD1. This CDR3 contains 13 residues. Unmatched junction bases numbered 10, after V lost 4 bases and J lost 11 bases. In germline, CDR1 is SEHNR, CDR2 FQNEAQ (reference sequence). CDR3 bases: TGTGCCAGCAGCTCCGCAGGGGGACCTCGGGCTTTCTTT. Protein product: CASSSAGGPRAFF. Supplemented by reference TRBV7-9 and TRBJ1-1, the full variable domain reads DTGVSQNPRHKITKRGQNVTFRCDPISEHNRLYWYRQTLGQGPEFLTYFQNEAQLEKSRLLSDRFSAERPKGSFSTLEIQRTEQGDSAMYLCASSSAGGPRAFFGQGTRLTVV.

This clonotype was counted a few times. The rearrangement joins TRBV27 to TRBJ2-2; D gene uncertain. The CDR3 runs 12 residues. Between the trimmed V and J ends, which lost 7 bases and 5 bases, there was a span of 8 bases. Germline values: CDR1 MNHEY, CDR2 SMNVEV (reference sequence). Here the CDR3 reads CASIGPTGELFF. The CDR3 DNA sequence: TGTGCCAGCATCGGGCCTACCGGGGAGCTGTTTTTT.

This clonotype was seen ten or more times. The chain links TRBV27 to TRBJ1-3, with no clear D. CDR3 length: 14 amino acids. CDR1 and CDR2 (germline): MNHEY, SMNVEV (reference sequence). Trimming cost V 2 bases and J 7 bases, with 12 bases left between them. The CDR3 bases are TGTGCCAGCAGTTTAATTATAGGTTCTAACACCATATATTTT. This gives the protein CASSLIIGSNTIYF.

V gene TRBV25-1 combines with J gene TRBJ2-1, with 10 bases fitting TRBD2. Per germline, CDR1 MGHDK and CDR2 SYGVNS. The CDR3 is 14 residues long. The V segment lost 2 bases and the J segment 8 bases; nucleotides outside the gene matches: 3. The CDR3 nucleotides are TGTGCCAGCAGTGAACGAGCGGGGGGGCATGAGCAGTTCTTC. Protein product: CASSERAGGHEQFF. Variable domain in full (rest from reference TRBV25-1 and TRBJ2-1): EADIYQTPRYLVIGTGKKITLECSQTMGHDKMYWYQQDPGMELHLIHYSYGVNSTEKGDLSSESTVSRIRTEHFPLTLESARPSHTSQYLCASSERAGGHEQFFGPGTRLTVL.

This clonotype was counted a few times. V is TRBV5-6 and J is TRBJ1-1; D uncertain. This CDR3 spans 14 amino acids. V was shortened by 4 bases and J by 5 bases, with 15 bases between the two germline ends. Germline CDR1 and CDR2: SGHDT and YYEEEE. CDR3 in DNA: TGTGCCAGCAGCATCCAGGAAATGGGGACTGAAGCTTTCTTT. The encoded protein is CASSIQEMGTEAFF. Variable domain in full (rest from reference TRBV5-6 and TRBJ1-1): DAGVTQSPTHLIKTRGQQVTLRCSPKSGHDTVSWYQQALGQGPQFIFQYYEEEERQRGNFPDRFSGHQFPNYSSELNVNALLLGDSALYLCASSIQEMGTEAFFGQGTRLTVV.

This clonotype was picked up a small number of times. The V call is TRBV6-1, the J call TRBJ2-3, with D maybe TRBD2 (6 bases). This CDR3 spans 15 amino acids. Germline V gene data show CDR1 as MNHNS and CDR2 as SASEGT. V lost 6 bases and J lost 2, with 15 bases in between. The CDR3 sequence is CASSDGTLITDTQYF. The CDR3 DNA sequence: TGTGCCAGCAGCGACGGGACTTTGATCACAGATACGCAGTATTTT.

This clonotype was detected only a few times. The chain links TRBV7-9 to TRBJ2-1; tentatively, D is TRBD1 (6 bases). The CDR3 extends over 15 amino acids. V lost 5 bases and J 4 bases, leaving 15 bases between the germline ends. Germline CDR1 and CDR2: SEHNR and FQNEAQ (reference sequence). The CDR3 DNA follows: TGTGCCAGCAGCAAAACAGGGCCCCTTTACAATGAGCAGTTCTTC. As protein: CASSKTGPLYNEQFF. The entire variable domain, with the rest obtained from reference TRBV7-9 and TRBJ2-1, is as follows: DTGVSQNPRHKITKRGQNVTFRCDPISEHNRLYWYRQTLGQGPEFLTYFQNEAQLEKSRLLSDRFSAERPKGSFSTLEIQRTEQGDSAMYLCASSKTGPLYNEQFFGPGTRLTVL.

V and J are TRBV6-2 or TRBV6-3 and TRBJ2-1, with D possibly being TRBD1 or TRBD2 (5 bases each). CDR3 length: 12 amino acids. Germline CDR1 MNHEY, CDR2 SVGEGT. With 11 bases removed from V and 2 bases from J, the gap between germline ends came to 10 bases. The CDR3 spells CAARGAYNEQFF. For the CDR3, the DNA is TGTGCCGCCCGAGGGGCCTACAATGAGCAGTTCTTC.

This clonotype was observed a few times. This chain joins TRBV7-6 and TRBJ1-1; no firm D call. CDR3 length equals 11 residues. V was trimmed by 10 bases and J by 7 bases, leaving 13 bases between them. Germline loops: CDR1 SGHVS, CDR2 FNYEAQ. Here the CDR3 DNA reads TGTGCCATCACCCTAAGAGATGAAGCTTTCTTT. Encoded protein: CAITLRDEAFF.

V is TRBV6-5 and J is TRBJ2-7; D is perhaps TRBD1 or TRBD2 (5 bases each). Germline V lookup: CDR1 MNHEY, CDR2 SVGAGI. The CDR3 consists of 13 residues. V was cut by 0 bases and J by 6 bases, with 9 bases left in between. This CDR3 is CASSYSRGSEQYF. The CDR3 coding sequence is TGTGCCAGCAGTTACTCGAGGGGTAGCGAGCAGTACTTC.

This clonotype was seen repeatedly, ten times or more. The chain couples TRBV7-8 to TRBJ1-1; no clear D. Per germline, CDR1 SGHVS and CDR2 FQNEAQ. The length of the CDR3 is 17 residues. V was pared by 2 bases and J by 0 bases, with 16 bases between. Here the CDR3 DNA reads TGTGCCAGCAGCTTAAGAGACAATCGTTTTATGAACACTGAAGCTTTCTTT. Amino acids: CASSLRDNRFMNTEAFF.

In this sample, this clonotype turned up a few times. The chain has TRBV7-6 and TRBJ1-1; D gene ambiguous. Germline V gene sequence: CDR1 SGHVS, CDR2 FNYEAQ. The CDR3 runs 15 residues. With 3 bases removed from V and 0 bases from J, the gap between germline ends came to 11 bases. This CDR3 reads CASSLGIAMNTEAFF. The CDR3 DNA sequence: TGTGCCAGCAGCTTGGGTATTGCGATGAACACTGAAGCTTTCTTT.

A note on this clonotype: A read error may be the cause here, since a much bigger clone is one base away. The rearrangement uses TRBV7-6 and TRBJ2-2; 13 bases map to TRBD2. The length of the CDR3 is 15 residues. The V gene's germline CDR1 is SGHVS and CDR2 FNYEAQ. The junction had 3 bases not matched to a gene; V was cut back by 4 bases and J by 7 bases. In DNA, the CDR3 is TGTGCCAGCAGCTGGACTAGCGGGGGCATCGGGGAGCTGTTTTTT. Translating gives CASSWTSGGIGELFF.

Only one count was recorded for this clonotype. As DNA, the CDR3 is TGTGCCAGCAGCCTAGCGGGGGGGGACTTCACAGATACGCAGTATTTT. This encodes CASSLAGGDFTDTQYF. J is TRBJ2-3 and V is TRBV27; 12 nucleotides agree with TRBD2. The CDR3 consists of 16 residues. Trimming cost V 6 bases and J 2 bases; bases outside gene matches: 6. Per germline, CDR1 MNHEY and CDR2 SMNVEV (reference sequence).

This clonotype was observed a few times. J is TRBJ1-5 and V is TRBV28; maybe TRBD1 (6 bases). Germline V gene lookup returns CDR1 MDHEN and CDR2 SYDVKM. The CDR3 has 14 amino acids. V was clipped by 3 bases and J by 5 bases, with 11 bases between them. The CDR3 is CASSFEGGYQPQHF. CDR3 bases: TGTGCCAGCAGTTTCGAGGGGGGGTATCAGCCCCAGCATTTT.

In its sample, this clonotype was seen once. The CDR3 DNA is TGTGCCAGCAGTTACGAGGGCCATGAGCAGTTCTTC. This translates into CASSYEGHEQFF. This sequence joins TRBV6-8 and TRBJ2-1, with D possibly being TRBD2 (5 bases). The CDR3 is 12 residues long. Germline CDR1 MNHGY, CDR2 SAAAGT. Trimming removed 2 bases at V and 8 bases at J, with 7 bases between.

This clonotype was detected only a few times. This chain joins TRBV7-9 and TRBJ1-2, with 7 nucleotides matching TRBD1. V was pared by 4 bases and J by 10 bases, with 9 bases of the junction left unmatched. CDR1 SEHNR and CDR2 FQNEAQ come from the germline V gene (reference sequence). The CDR3 has 13 amino acids. CDR3 DNA: TGTGCCAGCAGCTGGAATGACAGGGAAGCCTACACCTTC. Translated: CASSWNDREAYTF.

This clonotype was observed a few times. The chain joins TRBV6-1 to TRBJ2-7; no definite D call. The CDR3 has 13 amino acids. V lost 4 bases and J 0 bases, leaving 7 bases between the germline ends. Germline assignment: CDR1 MNHNS and CDR2 SASEGT. CDR3 DNA: TGTGCCAGCAGTGGGCAGAACTCCTACGAGCAGTACTTC. Translating it yields CASSGQNSYEQYF.

The CDR3 DNA reads as TGTGCCAGCAGCTTTCTCACCCGGGACGGCTATAATTCACCCCTCCACTTT. Its translation is CASSFLTRDGYNSPLHF. The chain recombines TRBV13 with TRBJ1-6; tentatively, D is TRBD1 (5 bases). The germline gives CDR1 PRHDT, CDR2 FYEKMQ (reference sequence). The length of the CDR3 is 17 residues. V was shortened by 3 bases and J by 3 bases, with 15 bases between the two germline ends.